Included here is one T cell receptor beta chain sequence, with context. Its antigen remains unidentified. The PCR employed 60 Vbeta primers together with 13 Jbeta primers. The repertoire was sequenced with immunoSEQ multiplex PCR; TCRdb's copy has only in-frame clones and lacks some. The sample yields approximately 190,000 clones, over 75% seen once. These data belong to a study of cytomegalovirus exposure and HLA in healthy donors. Study observations and caveats: Researchers had no immune exposure information except CMV serostatus available. In an earlier analysis, about 87% or about 30%: the productive usage of most TCR beta V segments.

The donors comprised healthy bone marrow donors. Per germline, CDR1 SGHTA and CDR2 FQGNSA. Trimming cost V 3 bases and J 2 bases; bases outside gene matches: 3. The CDR3 is 14 amino acids. Sequencing was done on a sample of PBMCs. The chain joins TRBV7-2 to TRBJ2-7; 8 nucleotides agree with TRBD2. This receptor was obtained from a boy between 2 and 15 years old in good health and CMV-seronegative. The DNA of the CDR3 is TGTGCCAGCAGCTTGACTAGCGTGGCCTACGAGCAGTACTTC. Protein product: CASSLTSVAYEQYF. Together with reference TRBV7-2 and TRBJ2-7, the CDR3 gives the full variable domain: GAGVSQSPSNKVTEKGKDVELRCDPISGHTALYWYRQSLGQGLEFLIYFQGNSAPDKSGLPSDRFSAERTGGSVSTLTIQRTQQEDSAVYLCASSLTSVAYEQYFGPGTRLTVT.